This T cell receptor (beta chain) was sequenced for a study of identical twins. Every donor was a healthy Caucasian. This clonotype was counted ten times or more. The target antigen is unknown. Template switching added a universal primer site; cDNA carried unique molecular identifiers. Using its own MiXCR run on the 5' RACE reads, TCRdb lists one record per CDR3 protein. Among about 240,000 distinct CDR3 sequences, roughly 10% were seen once, and the ten largest hold approximately 11%. Whole-study results and caveats: A partial confounding effect on zero-insertion analyses could come from invariant MAIT and iNKT cells.

V was clipped by 3 bases and J by 7 bases; unmatched bases: 1. Germline V lookup: CDR1 ENHRY, CDR2 SYGVKD. The CDR3 covers 12 residues. Material for sequencing was memory T cells sorted from blood. This clonotype was sampled from a man in his fifties in good health. The chain has TRBV10-3 and TRBJ2-5, with 8 bases fitting TRBD1. The CDR3 DNA sequence: TGTGCCATCAGTGAACAGGGGGGGACCCAGTACTTC. Its translation: CAISEQGGTQYF.